This section outlines one T cell receptor beta chain sequence together with its context. The sample is drawn from a study of control samples from healthy donors and cancer patients. Germline V gene lookup returns CDR1 MNHEY and CDR2 SVGEGT. The CDR3 totals 14 residues. Trimming took 0 bases from V and 3 from J; bases not matched to a gene: 1. Measured with immunoSEQ multiplex PCR; TCRdb has only the in-frame clones, and not every one. Seen here are roughly 120,000 clones, more than 75% observed once, and the top ten hold 2% to 2.5%. The chain carries TRBV6-2 or TRBV6-3 and TRBJ1-1; 7 positions agree with TRBD1. Sequenced input: blood. This clonotype originated in a woman in her 70s in good health. The CDR3 is CASSYSQGDTEAFF. CDR3 bases: TGTGCCAGCAGTTACTCCCAGGGGGACACTGAAGCTTTCTTT.